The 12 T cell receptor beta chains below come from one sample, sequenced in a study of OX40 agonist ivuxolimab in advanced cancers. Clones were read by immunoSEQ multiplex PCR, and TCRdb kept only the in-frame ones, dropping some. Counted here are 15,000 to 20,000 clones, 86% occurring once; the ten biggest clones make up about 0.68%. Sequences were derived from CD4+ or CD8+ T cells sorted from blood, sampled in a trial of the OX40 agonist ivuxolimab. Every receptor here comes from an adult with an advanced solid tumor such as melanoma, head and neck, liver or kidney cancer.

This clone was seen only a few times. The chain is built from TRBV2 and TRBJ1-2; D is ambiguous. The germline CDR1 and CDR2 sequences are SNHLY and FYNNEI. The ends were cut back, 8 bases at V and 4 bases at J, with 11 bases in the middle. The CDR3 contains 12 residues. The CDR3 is CASASTLYGYTF. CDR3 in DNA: TGTGCCAGCGCCAGCACCCTCTATGGCTACACCTTC.

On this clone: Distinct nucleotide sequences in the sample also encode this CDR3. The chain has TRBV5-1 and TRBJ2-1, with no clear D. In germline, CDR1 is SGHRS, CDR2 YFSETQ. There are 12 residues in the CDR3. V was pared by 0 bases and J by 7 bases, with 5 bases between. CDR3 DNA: TGCGCCAGCAGCTTGGAGGGTAATGAGCAGTTCTTC. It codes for CASSLEGNEQFF.

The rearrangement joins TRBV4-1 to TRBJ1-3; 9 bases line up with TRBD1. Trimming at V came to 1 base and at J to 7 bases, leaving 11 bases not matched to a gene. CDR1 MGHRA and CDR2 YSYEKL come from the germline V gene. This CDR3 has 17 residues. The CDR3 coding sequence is TGCGCCAGCAGCCAAGCGGAGGACAGGGGATCGGTGAACACCATATATTTT. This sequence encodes CASSQAEDRGSVNTIYF.

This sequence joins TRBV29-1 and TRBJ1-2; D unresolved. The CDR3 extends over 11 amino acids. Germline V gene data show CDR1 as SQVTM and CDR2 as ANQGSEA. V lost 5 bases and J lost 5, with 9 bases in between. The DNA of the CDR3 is TGCAGCGTTAGTCAAGAGTATGGCTACACCTTC. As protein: CSVSQEYGYTF.

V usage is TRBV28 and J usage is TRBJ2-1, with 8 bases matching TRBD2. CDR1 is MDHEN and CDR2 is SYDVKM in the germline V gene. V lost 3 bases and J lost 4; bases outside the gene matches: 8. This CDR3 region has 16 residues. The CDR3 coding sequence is TGTGCCAGCAGTTTCATGGTGTTAGCGGGATACAATGAGCAGTTCTTC. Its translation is CASSFMVLAGYNEQFF.

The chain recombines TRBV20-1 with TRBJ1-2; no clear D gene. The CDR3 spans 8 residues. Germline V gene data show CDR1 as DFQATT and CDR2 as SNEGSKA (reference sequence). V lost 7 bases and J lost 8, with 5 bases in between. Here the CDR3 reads CSVLGYTF. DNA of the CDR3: TGCAGTGTGCTGGGCTACACCTTC.

The CDR3 nucleotides read TGCGCCAGCAGCCAAGCTCGGGGGTCGGCCAACTATGGCTACACCTTC. Amino acid sequence: CASSQARGSANYGYTF. The gene calls are TRBV4-1 and TRBJ1-2, with D possibly matching TRBD1 (5 bases). Germline V CDR1 and CDR2: MGHRA, YSYEKL. V was clipped by 1 base and J by 2 bases, with 14 bases between them. The length of the CDR3 is 16 residues.

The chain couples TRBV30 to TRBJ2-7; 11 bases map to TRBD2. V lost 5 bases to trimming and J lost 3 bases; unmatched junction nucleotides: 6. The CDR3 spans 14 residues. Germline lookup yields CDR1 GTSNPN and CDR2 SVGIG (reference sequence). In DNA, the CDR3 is TGTGCCTGGGCCGGGACTAGCGGTTACTACGAGCAGTACTTC. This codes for CAWAGTSGYYEQYF.

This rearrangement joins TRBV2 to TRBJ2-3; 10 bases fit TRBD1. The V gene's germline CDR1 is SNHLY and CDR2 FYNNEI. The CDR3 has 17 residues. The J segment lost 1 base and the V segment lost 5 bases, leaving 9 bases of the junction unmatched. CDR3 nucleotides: TGTGCCAGCAGTAAGACAGGGGGCGCGGTCCGCACAGATACGCAGTATTTT. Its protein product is CASSKTGGAVRTDTQYF.

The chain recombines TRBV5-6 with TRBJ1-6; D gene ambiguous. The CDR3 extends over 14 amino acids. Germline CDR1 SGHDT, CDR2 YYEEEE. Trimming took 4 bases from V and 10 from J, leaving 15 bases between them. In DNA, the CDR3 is TGTGCCAGCAGCCCCGGGTGGGGTGTGTCACCCCTCCACTTT. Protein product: CASSPGWGVSPLHF.

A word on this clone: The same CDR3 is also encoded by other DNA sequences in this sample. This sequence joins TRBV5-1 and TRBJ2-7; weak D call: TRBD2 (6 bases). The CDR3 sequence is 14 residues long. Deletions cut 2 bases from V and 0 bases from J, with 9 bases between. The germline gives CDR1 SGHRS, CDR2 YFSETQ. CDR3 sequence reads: CASSLAGSSYEQYF. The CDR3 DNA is TGCGCCAGCAGCTTAGCGGGCAGCTCCTACGAGCAGTACTTC.

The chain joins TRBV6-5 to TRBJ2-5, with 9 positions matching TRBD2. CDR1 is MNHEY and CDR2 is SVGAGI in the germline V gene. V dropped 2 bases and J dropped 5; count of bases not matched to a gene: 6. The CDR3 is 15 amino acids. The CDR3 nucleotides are TGTGCCAGCAGTTACCTGTTAGCGGGGGATGAGACCCAGTACTTC. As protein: CASSYLLAGDETQYF.